The 28 T cell receptor beta chains below come from one sample, sequenced in a study of shared clonotypes between healthy human individuals. The method was immunoSEQ multiplex PCR; TCRdb's version includes in-frame clones alone and lacks a portion of them. Of over a million clones in the sample, approximately 78% were seen once. Sequenced material: memory CD4+ T cells from PBMCs. The subset denotes: CD45RA-negative fraction. The origin of the receptors is a man younger than 35 in good health. Some clones in this sample may be carry-over from other donors' samples.

V and J are TRBV18 and TRBJ2-7; either TRBD1 or TRBD2 may supply D (5 bases each). The CDR3 has 14 amino acids. From germline, CDR1 is KGHSH and CDR2 LQKENI. V shed 0 bases and J shed 4 bases, with 10 bases lying between them. The CDR3 sequence: CASSPPKGRYEQYF. In DNA form, the CDR3 reads TGTGCCAGCTCACCACCCAAGGGGAGATACGAGCAGTACTTC.

V usage is TRBV10-3 and J usage is TRBJ2-5, with TRBD1 identical over 9 bases. The J call may be incorrect, as the DNA end agrees better with TRBJ2-7. Germline V gene data show CDR1 as ENHRY and CDR2 as SYGVKD. CDR3 length: 17 amino acids. This CDR3 reads CAISESLPGQGSYEQYF. DNA of the CDR3: TGTGCCATCAGTGAGTCGCTACCGGGACAGGGTTCCTACGAGCAGTACTTC.

The chain joins TRBV9 to TRBJ2-7, with 10 bases lining up with TRBD2. This CDR3 spans 13 amino acids. V was pared by 3 bases and J by 6 bases, with 3 bases of the junction left unmatched. CDR1 and CDR2 (germline): SGDLS, YYNGEE. CDR3 sequence: CASSGRLAGEQYF. The CDR3 bases are TGTGCCAGCAGCGGAAGACTAGCGGGCGAGCAGTACTTC.

In this sample, this clone turned up many times. The CDR3 reads CASSQRGGRIGNQPQHF. The CDR3 nucleotides read TGCGCCAGCAGCCAGCGCGGGGGGCGCATTGGCAATCAGCCCCAGCATTTT. This rearrangement joins TRBV5-1 to TRBJ1-5; the D gene is possibly TRBD1 (6 bases). CDR1 is SGHRS, CDR2 YFSETQ, per germline. The CDR3 contains 17 residues. Trimming left V 4 bases short and J 2 bases short, with 19 bases between.

This rearrangement joins TRBV5-1 to TRBJ1-2, with D tentatively TRBD1 (5 bases). CDR3 length: 14 residues. Per the germline V gene, CDR1 is SGHRS and CDR2 is YFSETQ. Trimming cost V 4 bases and J 7 bases, with 17 bases left between them. The CDR3 sequence is CASSKAQGLTGYTF. DNA for the CDR3: TGCGCCAGCAGCAAGGCCCAGGGCCTCACTGGCTACACCTTC.

Notes on this clone: Distinct nucleotide sequences in the sample also encode this CDR3. The V call is TRBV2, the J call TRBJ2-3; TRBD2 is a possible D gene (6 bases). From germline, CDR1 is SNHLY and CDR2 FYNNEI. The CDR3 is made up of 13 amino acids. Trimming removed 3 bases from V and 3 bases from J, with 7 bases in between. The CDR3 protein is CASSDRGTDTQYF. CDR3 coding DNA: TGTGCCAGCAGTGATCGGGGGACAGATACGCAGTATTTT.

The chain joins TRBV29-1 to TRBJ2-5; D is unclear. Trimming left V 7 bases short and J 1 base short, with 10 bases between. The CDR3 has 12 residues. Germline CDR1 and CDR2: SQVTM and ANQGSEA. In DNA, the CDR3 is TGCAGCGAGCGACGGAGCCAAGAGACCCAGTACTTC. It translates to CSERRSQETQYF. Drawing the rest from reference TRBV29-1 and TRBJ2-5, the complete variable domain is SAVISQKPSRDICQRGTSLTIQCQVDSQVTMMFWYRQQPGQSLTLIATANQGSEATYESGFVIDKFPISRPNLTFSTLTVSNMSPEDSSIYLCSERRSQETQYFGPGTRLLVL.

This clone appeared a single time. The chain couples TRBV5-6 to TRBJ2-3; 7 bases match TRBD1. J was trimmed by 15 bases and V by 0 bases; bases with no gene match: 10. From germline, CDR1 is SGHDT and CDR2 YYEEEE. The CDR3 totals 13 residues. CDR3 sequence: CASSLGISRGPYF. CDR3 DNA: TGTGCCAGCAGCTTGGGAATCTCTAGGGGGCCTTATTTT.

The CDR3: CASSSTDRETEKLFF. The CDR3 DNA is TGCGCCAGCAGCTCAACGGACCGGGAAACTGAAAAACTGTTTTTT. The V and J genes are TRBV5-1 and TRBJ1-4; D is unclear. The CDR3 is made up of 15 amino acids. The V gene's germline CDR1 is SGHRS and CDR2 YFSETQ. Trimming removed 3 bases from V and 7 bases from J, with 16 bases in between.

On this clone: This CDR3 is also generated by other DNA sequences in the sample. The chain employs TRBV11-3 and TRBJ1-1; D is undetermined. The CDR3 loop spans 14 amino acids. Germline lookup yields CDR1 SGHNT and CDR2 YENEEA. V lost 2 bases and J lost 0, with 7 bases in between. CDR3 loop: CASSLSGLNTEAFF. In nucleotides, the CDR3 is TGTGCCAGCAGCTTATCCGGACTGAACACTGAAGCTTTCTTT.

The genes are TRBV9 and TRBJ1-5, with D perhaps TRBD1 (5 bases). CDR3 length: 15 amino acids. Germline CDR1 is SGDLS and CDR2 is YYNGEE. V lost 0 bases, J lost 4 bases, and 11 bases lay in between. CDR3 sequence reads: CASSVGEGRNQPQHF. CDR3 DNA: TGTGCCAGCAGCGTAGGAGAGGGGCGGAATCAGCCCCAGCATTTT. The full variable domain, its missing parts supplied by reference TRBV9 and TRBJ1-5, is DSGVTQTPKHLITATGQRVTLRCSPRSGDLSVYWYQQSLDQGLQFLIQYYNGEERAKGNILERFSAQQFPDLHSELNLSSLELGDSALYFCASSVGEGRNQPQHFGDGTRLSIL.

V gene TRBV10-2 combines with J gene TRBJ2-1; 8 nucleotides match TRBD2. The V and J ends lost 5 bases and 3 bases, in that order; junction bases with no gene match: 3. Germline CDR1 and CDR2: WSHSY and SAAADI. The CDR3 has 14 amino acids. CDR3 residues: CASSSGRGYNEQFF. The CDR3 DNA follows: TGCGCCAGCAGTAGCGGGAGAGGCTACAATGAGCAGTTCTTC.

The rearrangement links TRBV12-5 to TRBJ1-2; D is perhaps TRBD1 (5 bases). V was cut by 2 bases and J by 8 bases, with 18 bases left in between. Germline CDR1 and CDR2: LGHNT and FRNRAP. CDR3 length equals 15 residues. The CDR3 DNA sequence: TGTGCTAGTGGTTTGAAGGGGAGGGCTTGGGGCGGCTACACCTTC. Translating gives CASGLKGRAWGGYTF.

The chain links TRBV7-6 to TRBJ2-3; D is ambiguous. This CDR3 region has 12 residues. The germline CDR1 and CDR2 sequences are SGHVS and FNYEAQ. Deletions cut 2 bases from V and 8 bases from J, with 8 bases between. CDR3 sequence reads: CASSLLVGTQYF. The CDR3 bases are TGTGCCAGCAGCTTATTGGTCGGTACGCAGTATTTT.

This chain joins TRBV7-8 and TRBJ1-1; the match to TRBD1 covers 10 bases. With 3 bases clipped from V and 5 bases from J, the junction kept 9 bases outside the gene matches. The CDR3 consists of 16 residues. Germline V gene sequence: CDR1 SGHVS, CDR2 FQNEAQ. CDR3 amino acids: CASSLGDRGQRTEAFF. The CDR3 region has the DNA TGTGCCAGCAGCTTGGGCGACAGGGGGCAAAGGACTGAAGCTTTCTTT.

The chain has TRBV11-2 and TRBJ2-2, with D unclear. CDR1 is SGHAT, CDR2 FQNNGV, per germline. Between the trimmed V and J ends, which lost 0 bases and 9 bases, there was a span of 17 bases. The CDR3 length is 16 residues. CDR3 nucleotides: TGTGCCAGCAGCTTAGATCGGCTGTCTAGTGTAAGGGAGCTGTTTTTT. Protein: CASSLDRLSSVRELFF.

The sample holds a few counts of this clone. The chain joins TRBV2 to TRBJ1-2; 7 nucleotides match TRBD1. J gave up 4 bases and V 6 bases, and 5 bases lay outside the gene matches. The germline V gene has CDR1 SNHLY and CDR2 FYNNEI. This CDR3 region has 13 residues. The CDR3 DNA follows: TGTGCCAGCAGCCAGGGGACAGTCTATGGCTACACCTTC. It encodes CASSQGTVYGYTF.

As to this clone: A much bigger clone sits one base away, suggesting this may be a read error. This chain joins TRBV7-9 and TRBJ2-2; the D is unclear. V was trimmed by 0 bases and J by 2 bases, leaving 4 bases between them. The germline V gene encodes CDR1 SEHNR and CDR2 FQNEAQ (reference sequence). There are 14 residues in the CDR3. CDR3 in amino acids: CASSLASNTGELFF. CDR3 bases: TGTGCCAGCAGCTTAGCCAGCAACACCGGGGAGCTGTTTTTT.

The chain employs TRBV10-3 and TRBJ2-5, with 8 nucleotides matching TRBD1. With V trimmed by 11 bases and J by 0 bases, 8 bases remained unmatched. This CDR3 region has 14 residues. The V gene's germline CDR1 is ENHRY and CDR2 SYGVKD. The CDR3 sequence is CAAQGTGDQETQYF. In nucleotides, the CDR3 is TGTGCCGCCCAAGGGACAGGAGACCAAGAGACCCAGTACTTC.

The genes are TRBV30 and TRBJ1-5; possible D gene TRBD1, 6 bases. Trimming took 1 base from V and 5 from J, leaving 12 bases between them. The CDR3 covers 14 residues. Per the germline V gene, CDR1 is GTSNPN and CDR2 is SVGIG (reference sequence). The CDR3 reads CAWSALQGDQPQHF. The CDR3 region has the DNA TGTGCCTGGAGTGCCTTACAGGGAGATCAGCCCCAGCATTTT.

The CDR3 sequence: CASSPEAGSYEQYF. The CDR3 DNA sequence: TGTGCCAGCAGTCCAGAGGCAGGGAGCTACGAGCAGTACTTC. The chain uses TRBV6-5 and TRBJ2-7; the D call may be TRBD1 or TRBD2 (5 bases each). The CDR3 contains 14 residues. Deletions cut 5 bases from V and 3 bases from J, with 14 bases between. Germline-derived CDR1 and CDR2 are MNHEY and SVGAGI.

This clone has only a few counts. The rearrangement joins TRBV27 to TRBJ2-1; no reliable D call. The CDR3 is 13 amino acids. V was shortened by 4 bases and J by 9 bases, with 13 bases between the two germline ends. Germline V gives CDR1 MNHEY, CDR2 SMNVEV (reference sequence). The CDR3 DNA is TGTGCCAGCAGTTCCCAACGGTATAGTGAGCAGTTCTTC. Translated: CASSSQRYSEQFF.

This rearrangement joins TRBV5-4 to TRBJ2-3; TRBD1 aligns across 7 bases. Germline V gene lookup returns CDR1 SGHNT and CDR2 YYREEE (reference sequence). V was clipped by 7 bases and J by 2 bases; unmatched bases: 10. This CDR3 comprises 15 residues. The DNA of the CDR3 is TGTGCCAGCGCCCCCACCACAGGGGCCACAGATACGCAGTATTTT. The encoded protein is CASAPTTGATDTQYF.

The CDR3 nucleotides read TGTGCCTGGAGTGTTCAGGGGGTCGGAACTGAAGCTTTCTTT. Its translation: CAWSVQGVGTEAFF. The chain links TRBV30 to TRBJ1-1; 7 nucleotides match TRBD1. The CDR3 covers 14 residues. V shed 0 bases, J shed 5 bases, and the junction held 6 bases outside the gene matches. From germline, CDR1 is GTSNPN and CDR2 SVGIG (reference sequence).

J is TRBJ1-3 and V is TRBV7-9; D is uncertain. The CDR3 runs to 13 residues. The V end was cut by 8 bases, the J end by 5 bases, with 13 bases between. Germline loops: CDR1 SEHNR, CDR2 FQNEAQ (reference sequence). The CDR3, as DNA: TGTGCCAGCGGGGTCGGGATGAGAAACACCATATATTTT. It specifies CASGVGMRNTIYF.

In this sample, this clone turned up once. For the CDR3, the DNA is TGTGCCAGCACGTTGTATGGCCAATTATACGAGCAGTACTTC. Its protein is CASTLYGQLYEQYF. This rearrangement joins TRBV2 to TRBJ2-7; no clear D. Germline V CDR1 and CDR2: SNHLY, FYNNEI. Trimming took 7 bases from V and 4 from J, leaving 17 bases between them. The CDR3 runs 14 residues.

The table lists this clone with a count of one. A single base separates this from a much larger clone, so it may be a read error. Within the sample, other DNA sequences also encode this same CDR3. V is TRBV29-1 and J is TRBJ1-1; D is uncertain. This CDR3 has 11 amino acids. Trimming shortened V by 5 bases and J by 1 base, and 5 bases separated the two germline ends. From germline, CDR1 is SQVTM and CDR2 ANQGSEA. The CDR3 DNA sequence: TGCAGCGTTTACAGGAACACTGAAGCTTTCTTT. Encoded protein: CSVYRNTEAFF.

The chain joins TRBV6-5 to TRBJ2-5; 9 bases are a match to TRBD2. The junction had 4 bases not matched to a gene; V was cut back by 4 bases and J by 7 bases. The CDR3 length is 13 residues. Germline V gene data show CDR1 as MNHEY and CDR2 as SVGAGI. CDR3 in DNA: TGTGCCAGCAGTTCTTTGCGGGAGGGGACCCAGTACTTC. Protein product: CASSSLREGTQYF.